Below, 14 T cell receptor beta chains from the same sample are listed, as sequenced in a study of blood T cell repertoires in COVID-19. Using immunoSEQ multiplex PCR, the repertoire was profiled, and TCRdb retains in-frame clones only, with some absent. The sample lists some 130,000 clones, around 84% seen once, with roughly 2.3% in the top ten. Sequencing used PBMCs or T cells enriched from blood (not recorded which). The receptor source for this set is a man between 40 and 49 years old with acute COVID-19.

This clone was picked up a small number of times. The chain joins TRBV20-1 to TRBJ2-5; D is uncertain. This CDR3 spans 12 amino acids. In germline, CDR1 is DFQATT, CDR2 SNEGSKA (reference sequence). Trimming shortened V by 3 bases and J by 4 bases, and 9 bases separated the two germline ends. CDR3 DNA sequence: TGCAGTGCTAGTACATCATCAGAGACCCAGTACTTC. Amino acids: CSASTSSETQYF.

V gene TRBV3-1 (or the pseudogene TRBV3-2) combines with J gene TRBJ2-7; a weak D match, TRBD1 (5 bases). V was pared by 2 bases and J by 0 bases, with 11 bases between. Germline V gene sequence: CDR1 LGHDT, CDR2 YNNKEL (reference sequence). CDR3 length equals 15 residues. The CDR3 DNA follows: TGTGCCAGCAGCCAACCACAGGCCCCCTCCTACGAGCAGTACTTC. Encoded protein: CASSQPQAPSYEQYF.

V is TRBV27 and J is TRBJ2-5, with D possibly TRBD1 on 6 matching bases. CDR1 is MNHEY, CDR2 SMNVEV, per germline (reference sequence). Deletions cut 6 bases from V and 5 bases from J, with 13 bases between. There are 13 residues in the CDR3. CDR3 region: CASRPTGIETQYF. In nucleotides, the CDR3 is TGTGCCAGCAGACCTACAGGGATCGAGACCCAGTACTTC.

The chain employs TRBV12-3 or TRBV12-4 and TRBJ1-6; D is unresolved. Trimming took off 3 bases at V and 11 bases at J, with 11 bases between the two ends. This CDR3 has 13 residues. The CDR3 sequence: CASSFGEGTPLHF. The CDR3 DNA reads as TGTGCCAGCAGTTTCGGTGAGGGTACACCCCTCCACTTT.

The rearrangement uses TRBV30 and TRBJ1-1; weak D call: TRBD1 (6 bases). The V and J ends lost 8 bases and 4 bases respectively, with 17 bases between them. Germline V gene sequence: CDR1 GTSNPN, CDR2 SVGIG (reference sequence). The CDR3 has 13 amino acids. The CDR3 sequence: CARLGGGGTEAFF. Here the CDR3 DNA reads TGTGCCCGCTTAGGGGGTGGGGGCACTGAAGCTTTCTTT. The variable domain in full, completed from reference TRBV30 and TRBJ1-1, reads SQTIHQWPATLVQPVGSPLSLECTVEGTSNPNLYWYRQAAGRGLQLLFYSVGIGQISSEVPQNLSASRPQDRQFILSSKKLLLSDSGFYLCARLGGGGTEAFFGQGTRLTVV.

V is TRBV5-1 and J is TRBJ2-7; 8 bases are a match to TRBD1. In germline, CDR1 is SGHRS, CDR2 YFSETQ. With V trimmed by 0 bases and J by 12 bases, 14 bases remained unmatched. The CDR3 is made up of 15 amino acids. The chain's CDR3 is CASSLAEAGGARGYF. Written as DNA, the CDR3 is TGCGCCAGCAGCTTGGCCGAGGCAGGGGGCGCGAGGGGGTACTTC.

The chain combines TRBV6-5 with TRBJ1-6, with D maybe TRBD1 (6 bases). V lost 2 bases, J lost 14 bases, and 10 bases lay in between. Germline loops: CDR1 MNHEY, CDR2 SVGAGI. The CDR3 runs to 12 residues. CDR3 sequence: CASSYRTGSLHF. Written as DNA, the CDR3 is TGTGCCAGCAGTTACCGAACAGGGTCCCTCCACTTT.

The genes are TRBV18 and TRBJ1-3; no definite D call. From germline, CDR1 is KGHSH and CDR2 LQKENI. The V and J ends lost 4 bases and 6 bases respectively, with 19 bases between them. CDR3 length equals 16 residues. CDR3 in DNA: TGTGCCAGCTCACGACACCTCTCACCTCTCTTAAACACCATATATTTT. Encoded protein: CASSRHLSPLLNTIYF.

The gene calls are TRBV2 and TRBJ1-3; TRBD1 might be the D (5 bases). CDR1 SNHLY and CDR2 FYNNEI come from the germline V gene. V lost 3 bases to trimming and J lost 3 bases, with 12 bases between them. This CDR3 comprises 15 residues. CDR3 sequence (DNA): TGTGCCAGCAGTGAGGGGACTCGAGGTGGAAACACCATATATTTT. Its protein is CASSEGTRGGNTIYF.

This clone was detected only a few times. The V call is TRBV30, the J call TRBJ1-1, with D perhaps TRBD1 (5 bases). CDR3 length: 11 amino acids. CDR1 GTSNPN and CDR2 SVGIG come from the germline V gene (reference sequence). Trimming shortened V by 4 bases and J by 6 bases, and 9 bases separated the two germline ends. The CDR3 loop is CAWTGYSEAFF. For the CDR3, the DNA is TGTGCCTGGACAGGGTACTCTGAAGCTTTCTTT.

This chain joins TRBV19 and TRBJ2-7; maybe TRBD1 (6 bases). The CDR3 contains 14 residues. V gave up 4 bases and J gave up 5 bases, with 15 bases separating them. The germline gives CDR1 LNHDA, CDR2 SQIVND (reference sequence). The CDR3, as DNA: TGTGCCAGTAGTACCCGGGACAAGGGGGACGAGCAGTACTTC. Its translation: CASSTRDKGDEQYF.

This clone appeared a few times. The chain carries TRBV7-9 and TRBJ2-7, with D tentatively TRBD2 (5 bases). CDR3 size: 12 residues. V shed 7 bases and J shed 6 bases, with 13 bases lying between them. Germline V CDR1 and CDR2: SEHNR, FQNEAQ (reference sequence). DNA of the CDR3: TGTGCCAGCACCAGAGGGCCTCTCGAGCAGTACTTC. Amino acids: CASTRGPLEQYF.

The chain is built from TRBV7-2 and TRBJ2-1; 7 bases are a match to TRBD2. CDR3 length: 15 residues. Germline V gene lookup returns CDR1 SGHTA and CDR2 FQGNSA. V was clipped by 4 bases and J by 5 bases; unmatched bases: 8. This chain's CDR3 is CASSSGGYSNNEQFF. CDR3 DNA: TGTGCCAGCAGCTCCGGGGGGTACTCTAACAATGAGCAGTTCTTC.

V and J are TRBV28 and TRBJ2-2; 7 bases are a match to TRBD1. After removal of 5 bases from V and 3 bases from J, the junction contained 3 bases not matched to a gene. Germline lookup yields CDR1 MDHEN and CDR2 SYDVKM. The CDR3 sequence is 14 residues long. Here the CDR3 DNA reads TGTGCCAGCAGTCCGGGACAGCACACCGGGGAGCTGTTTTTT. As protein: CASSPGQHTGELFF.